Below are 21 T cell receptor beta chains sequenced from a single sample in a study of blood T cell repertoires in COVID-19. Clones were read by immunoSEQ multiplex PCR, and TCRdb kept only the in-frame ones, dropping some. This table has around 250,000 clones, about 85% appearing once. Source material: PBMCs or T cells enriched from blood (not recorded which). The source of these receptors is a woman aged 45-60 years who had been exposed to COVID-19.

This clone was recorded only once. The J gene is TRBJ2-3, the V gene TRBV9; TRBD2 matches 9 bases. V lost 3 bases, J lost 2 bases, and 4 bases stayed unmatched. The CDR3 totals 15 residues. Germline values: CDR1 SGDLS, CDR2 YYNGEE. Here the CDR3 reads CASSASGVNTDTQYF. The DNA of the CDR3 is TGTGCCAGCAGCGCTAGCGGGGTCAACACAGATACGCAGTATTTT. Drawing the rest from reference TRBV9 and TRBJ2-3, the complete variable domain is DSGVTQTPKHLITATGQRVTLRCSPRSGDLSVYWYQQSLDQGLQFLIQYYNGEERAKGNILERFSAQQFPDLHSELNLSSLELGDSALYFCASSASGVNTDTQYFGPGTRLTVL.

The chain uses TRBV6-5 and TRBJ1-6, with 10 bases identical to TRBD1. V lost 2 bases, J lost 10 bases, and 2 bases stayed unmatched. There are 14 residues in the CDR3. Per the germline V gene, CDR1 is MNHEY and CDR2 is SVGAGI. Written as DNA, the CDR3 is TGTGCCAGCAGTTACGGACAGGGGGTATCACCCCTCCACTTT. Translation gives CASSYGQGVSPLHF.

J is TRBJ1-1 and V is TRBV6-1; D uncertain. This CDR3 has 11 residues. With 2 bases removed from V and 8 bases from J, the gap between germline ends came to 6 bases. Germline lookup yields CDR1 MNHNS and CDR2 SASEGT. The CDR3 coding sequence is TGTGCCAGCAGTGAACTAATGGAAGCTTTCTTT. Translated: CASSELMEAFF.

V and J are TRBV20-1 and TRBJ1-1; D possibly corresponds to TRBD1 (5 bases). V was trimmed by 4 bases and J by 11 bases, leaving 11 bases between them. CDR3 length: 10 residues. CDR1 DFQATT and CDR2 SNEGSKA come from the germline V gene (reference sequence). As DNA, the CDR3 is TGCAGTGCTATCCTACAGGAGGCTTTCTTT. This codes for CSAILQEAFF.

This CDR3 reads CASSPEGQGRAPLHF. The CDR3 DNA reads as TGTGCCAGTAGTCCCGAGGGACAGGGGAGGGCACCCCTCCACTTT. The chain has TRBV19 and TRBJ1-6; 10 bases are shared with TRBD1. The V gene end was trimmed by 5 bases and the J gene end by 11 bases; junction bases not matched to a gene: 9. The CDR3 sequence is 15 residues long. The V gene's germline CDR1 is LNHDA and CDR2 SQIVND (reference sequence). Using reference TRBV19 and TRBJ1-6 for the parts outside the CDR3, the full variable domain is DGGITQSPKYLFRKEGQNVTLSCEQNLNHDAMYWYRQDPGQGLRLIYYSQIVNDFQKGDIAEGYSVSREKKESFPLTVTSAQKNPTAFYLCASSPEGQGRAPLHFGNGTRLTVT.

The V call is TRBV7-2, the J call TRBJ2-3; 16 nucleotides line up with TRBD2. This CDR3 spans 19 amino acids. The J segment lost 6 bases and the V segment lost 5 bases, leaving 14 bases of the junction unmatched. Germline lookup yields CDR1 SGHTA and CDR2 FQGNSA. The CDR3 is CASSVTPGLAGGVGDTQYF. The CDR3, as DNA: TGTGCCAGCAGCGTGACCCCGGGACTAGCGGGGGGGGTTGGTGATACGCAGTATTTT.

The genes are TRBV6-1 and TRBJ2-3; D perhaps matches TRBD1 (6 bases). The length of the CDR3 is 15 residues. The germline gives CDR1 MNHNS, CDR2 SASEGT. With 1 base removed from V and 5 bases from J, the gap between germline ends came to 13 bases. Here the CDR3 DNA reads TGTGCCAGCAGTGAAGAAGGGGGAGTGGGAGATACGCAGTATTTT. It translates to CASSEEGGVGDTQYF.

The J gene is TRBJ2-5, the V gene TRBV11-2, with a weak D call TRBD2 (5 bases). Trimming removed 2 bases at V and 2 bases at J, with 18 bases between. CDR3 length equals 17 residues. CDR1 is SGHAT and CDR2 is FQNNGV in the germline V gene. CDR3 in amino acids: CASSLRAEAVLQETQYF. CDR3 nucleotide sequence: TGTGCCAGCAGCTTACGGGCCGAAGCGGTGCTACAAGAGACCCAGTACTTC.

DNA for the CDR3: TGTGCCAGTAGTTGGGACAGCACTTACGAGCAGTACTTC. It is translated as CASSWDSTYEQYF. This sequence joins TRBV19 and TRBJ2-7; 7 bases agree with TRBD1. This CDR3 region has 13 residues. The V gene's germline CDR1 is LNHDA and CDR2 SQIVND (reference sequence). With 5 bases clipped from V and 4 bases from J, the junction kept 5 bases outside the gene matches.

This rearrangement joins TRBV30 to TRBJ1-2; weak D call: TRBD1 (5 bases). V was trimmed by 0 bases and J by 4 bases, leaving 12 bases between them. From germline, CDR1 is GTSNPN and CDR2 SVGIG (reference sequence). The CDR3 contains 14 residues. The CDR3 region is CAWSVPGESYGYTF. In DNA form, the CDR3 reads TGTGCCTGGAGTGTACCGGGGGAGAGCTATGGCTACACCTTC.

V and J are TRBV7-2 and TRBJ2-1, with TRBD1 matching over 9 bases. J was trimmed by 7 bases and V by 5 bases; bases with no gene match: 12. Germline V lookup: CDR1 SGHTA, CDR2 FQGNSA. The CDR3 is 16 residues long. The CDR3 loop is CASSPSTGTGRNEQFF. For the CDR3, the DNA is TGTGCCAGCAGCCCTTCTACCGGGACAGGGAGAAATGAGCAGTTCTTC.

The J gene is TRBJ2-5, the V gene TRBV29-1, with TRBD1 identical over 7 bases. The germline gives CDR1 SQVTM, CDR2 ANQGSEA. The CDR3 extends over 13 amino acids. V lost 3 bases to trimming and J lost 5 bases; unmatched junction nucleotides: 6. The CDR3 sequence is CSVDGDRGETQYF. CDR3 nucleotide sequence: TGCAGCGTTGATGGGGACAGAGGGGAGACCCAGTACTTC.

V is TRBV5-1 and J is TRBJ2-7; possibly TRBD1 for D (5 bases). Per germline, CDR1 SGHRS and CDR2 YFSETQ. Between the trimmed V and J ends, which lost 5 bases and 5 bases, there was a span of 17 bases. The CDR3 contains 14 residues. In DNA, the CDR3 is TGCGCCAGCAGAAACCCAGGGATTGGGAACGAGCAGTACTTC. Translation gives CASRNPGIGNEQYF.

This clone came up a few times. The V gene is TRBV21-1, the J gene TRBJ2-1; the D call in the table, TRBD2, was not verified against the DNA. TRBV21-1 is a pseudogene locus. The CDR3 runs 11 residues. CDR3 region: CARTPRGEQFF. CDR3 bases: TGTGCCCGCACCCCCCGGGGTGAGCAGTTCTTC.

This chain joins TRBV2 and TRBJ2-7; 8 nucleotides line up with TRBD2. CDR3 length: 15 amino acids. The junction had 16 bases not matched to a gene; V was cut back by 10 bases and J by 5 bases. CDR1 is SNHLY and CDR2 is FYNNEI in the germline V gene. DNA for the CDR3: TGTGCCACCGCCCCGGTGGGACTAGTAACCCACGAGCAGTACTTC. It codes for CATAPVGLVTHEQYF.

This chain connects TRBV5-8 to TRBJ1-5; perhaps TRBD1 as D (6 bases). Germline V lookup: CDR1 SGHTS, CDR2 YDEGEE. The CDR3 sequence is 15 residues long. V was trimmed by 4 bases and J by 7 bases, leaving 18 bases between them. This CDR3 reads CASSPGRGVGQPQHF. The CDR3 DNA reads TGTGCCAGCAGCCCGGGCAGGGGTGTCGGGCAGCCCCAGCATTTT.

The rearrangement joins TRBV24-1 to TRBJ2-2; the match to TRBD1 covers 7 bases. J lost 0 bases, V lost 3 bases, and 9 bases had no gene match. The germline gives CDR1 KGHDR, CDR2 SFDVKD. This CDR3 spans 18 amino acids. This CDR3 is CATSDRWPGQPNTGELFF. CDR3 DNA sequence: TGTGCCACCAGTGATCGTTGGCCGGGACAGCCGAACACCGGGGAGCTGTTTTTT.

The genes are TRBV10-3 and TRBJ2-3, with D unclear. V lost 8 bases and J lost 2, with 8 bases in between. The germline V gene has CDR1 ENHRY and CDR2 SYGVKD. The CDR3 runs 12 residues. The CDR3 DNA is TGTGCCATCGCACGGTCCACAGATACGCAGTATTTT. Translation gives CAIARSTDTQYF.

The rearrangement joins TRBV27 to TRBJ2-1; 10 nucleotides line up with TRBD2. Germline CDR1 is MNHEY and CDR2 is SMNVEV (reference sequence). The CDR3 runs to 17 residues. J lost 7 bases, V lost 4 bases, and 13 bases had no gene match. As DNA, the CDR3 is TGTGCCAGCAGTTCCCCCTCGACTAGCGGGTCAAAGAATGAGCAGTTCTTC. Its protein is CASSSPSTSGSKNEQFF.

V gene TRBV18 combines with J gene TRBJ1-3; D call uncertain. The CDR3 has 16 residues. The V gene lost 3 bases and the J gene lost 1 base, with 13 bases spanning the gap. Germline-derived CDR1 and CDR2 are KGHSH and LQKENI. The CDR3 DNA reads TGTGCCAGCTCACCGGGAGTTAAAGGATCTGGAAACACCATATATTTT. Its translation is CASSPGVKGSGNTIYF.

The chain uses TRBV28 and TRBJ2-7; no definite D call. V was shortened by 3 bases and J by 7 bases, with 7 bases between the two germline ends. Germline V lookup: CDR1 MDHEN, CDR2 SYDVKM. The CDR3 is 11 amino acids. The CDR3 loop is CASSLLQEQYF. CDR3 sequence (DNA): TGTGCCAGCAGTTTGCTCCAGGAGCAGTACTTC.